These 13 T cell receptor beta chains came from one sample sequenced in a study of blood T cells in healthy people across ages. With a J-beta primer mix and a sample-barcoded 5' primer, a second PCR ran about 6 to 11 cycles. MiXCR, run by TCRdb on the 5' RACE reads, gives a single entry per CDR3 protein. The repertoire includes 590,000 or so distinct CDR3 sequences, 25% to 35% of them detected once, and roughly 14% sits in the top ten. Sequenced input: blood. The source is a woman over 75 in good health.

This clonotype occurred a few times. A read error is possible here, since a much larger clone lies one base away. DNA of the CDR3: TGTGCCGGCAGCGTAGTGGGCGACTCCTACGAGCAGTACTTC. Translating gives CAGSVVGDSYEQYF. The chain is built from TRBV9 and TRBJ2-7; D call uncertain. The CDR3 has 14 amino acids. Per germline, CDR1 SGDLS and CDR2 YYNGEE.

This clonotype has just a few counts. V usage is TRBV20-1 and J usage is TRBJ1-1; tentatively, D is TRBD1 (5 bases). The CDR3 length is 14 residues. The germline gives CDR1 DFQATT, CDR2 SNEGSKA (reference sequence). The CDR3: CRPDPERGPTEAFF. The CDR3 DNA reads as TGCAGACCGGACCCCGAGAGGGGACCCACTGAAGCTTTCTTT.

The chain couples TRBV7-2 to TRBJ2-1; the D gene could be TRBD1 or TRBD2 (5 bases each). The V gene lost 6 bases and the J gene lost 1 base, with 16 bases spanning the gap. The CDR3 sequence is 16 residues long. Per the germline V gene, CDR1 is SGHTA and CDR2 is FQGNSA. The chain's CDR3 is CASSPTGQVSYNEQFF. The DNA for the CDR3 is TGTGCCAGCAGTCCCACGGGGCAGGTTTCCTACAATGAGCAGTTCTTC.

As concerns this clonotype: This sequence may be a read error, since a much larger clone differs from it by one base. V and J are TRBV20-1 and TRBJ2-3; D possibly corresponds to TRBD2 (6 bases). CDR1 and CDR2 from the germline V gene are DFQATT and SNEGSKA (reference sequence). The CDR3 runs 13 residues. The CDR3 coding sequence is TGCAGTGTCGACCGGGACTCAGAGGATACGCGGTATTTT. The encoded protein is CSVDRDSEDTRYF.

This clonotype was observed at least ten times. V is TRBV7-2 and J is TRBJ1-4; unclear D gene. CDR1 SGHTA and CDR2 FQGNSA come from the germline V gene. CDR3 size: 12 residues. Trimming left V 6 bases short and J 1 base short, with 3 bases between. In nucleotides, the CDR3 is TGTGCCAGCAGACGAACTAATGAAAAACTGTTTTTT. It specifies CASRRTNEKLFF.

The J gene is TRBJ1-2, the V gene TRBV6-1, with D perhaps TRBD1 (5 bases). V lost 6 bases and J 0 bases, leaving 14 bases between the germline ends. Germline assignment: CDR1 MNHNS and CDR2 SASEGT. This CDR3 is 15 amino acids long. The CDR3, as DNA: TGTGCCAGCAGGCCCGACAGATACTCTAACTATGGCTACACCTTC. Translation gives CASRPDRYSNYGYTF.

This clonotype was seen many times. A much larger clone differs from this one at a single base, so this may be a read error. CDR3 loop: CASSMGDRTSYNEQYF. In DNA form, the CDR3 reads TGCGCCAGCAGCATGGGAGACAGGACCTCCTACAATGAGCAGTACTTC. The chain employs TRBV5-1 and TRBJ2-1, with D possibly being TRBD1 (6 bases). Matching the DNA end better, TRBJ2-7 makes the J call doubtful. Germline V CDR1 and CDR2: SGHRS, YFSETQ. CDR3 size: 16 residues.

This sequence joins TRBV18 and TRBJ1-1; D is undetermined. This CDR3 contains 15 residues. Germline V lookup: CDR1 KGHSH, CDR2 LQKENI. The V and J ends lost 3 bases and 3 bases respectively, with 14 bases between them. This chain's CDR3 is CASSPGGNFDTEAFF. CDR3 nucleotide sequence: TGTGCCAGCTCACCCGGAGGGAATTTTGACACTGAAGCTTTCTTT. The full variable domain, with the rest looked up from reference TRBV18 and TRBJ1-1, is NAGVMQNPRHLVRRRGQEARLRCSPMKGHSHVYWYRQLPEEGLKFMVYLQKENIIDESGMPKERFSAEFPKEGPSILRIQQVVRGDSAAYFCASSPGGNFDTEAFFGQGTRLTVV.

This clonotype was counted at least ten times. The CDR3 bases are TGCAGTGCTAGAGATCAGAAGGCGGAGGGACGGGTGATCAATGAGCAGTTCTTC. This sequence encodes CSARDQKAEGRVINEQFF. The chain employs TRBV20-1 and TRBJ2-1; tentatively, D is TRBD2 (6 bases). The V gene's germline CDR1 is DFQATT and CDR2 SNEGSKA (reference sequence). Between the trimmed V and J ends, which lost 0 bases and 6 bases, there was a span of 24 bases. The CDR3 runs 18 residues.

The gene calls are TRBV7-2 and TRBJ2-5; D is perhaps TRBD1 or TRBD2 (5 bases each). CDR3 length: 13 amino acids. Germline lookup yields CDR1 SGHTA and CDR2 FQGNSA. Between the trimmed V and J ends, which lost 5 bases and 11 bases, there was a span of 18 bases. This chain's CDR3 is CASSPRPDRGQYF. The DNA of the CDR3 is TGTGCCAGCAGCCCTCGGCCTGACAGAGGGCAGTACTTC.

The chain recombines TRBV20-1 with TRBJ2-5; 7 bases line up with TRBD1. Germline CDR1 and CDR2: DFQATT and SNEGSKA (reference sequence). The CDR3 covers 15 residues. J gave up 4 bases and V 2 bases, and 10 bases lay outside the gene matches. The CDR3 sequence: CSARSRDSWLETQYF. CDR3 nucleotides: TGCAGTGCTAGATCCAGGGACAGTTGGCTAGAGACCCAGTACTTC.

This clonotype occurred many times. CDR3 coding DNA: TGCAGCATTGGGGACGGCTCCTACGAGCAGTACTTC. It codes for CSIGDGSYEQYF. V usage is TRBV29-1 and J usage is TRBJ2-7; D may match TRBD1 or TRBD2 (5 bases each). Trimming removed 8 bases from V and 0 bases from J, with 11 bases in between. The CDR3 is 12 residues long. Germline values: CDR1 SQVTM, CDR2 ANQGSEA.

A note on this clonotype: A read error may explain this, as a much larger clone is one base away. This sequence joins TRBV29-1 and TRBJ2-3; D ambiguous. CDR3 length: 11 residues. V lost 5 bases and J lost 4, with 7 bases in between. Germline V gene lookup returns CDR1 SQVTM and CDR2 ANQGSEA. The CDR3 loop is CSVKSADTQYF. CDR3 sequence (DNA): TGCAGCGTTAAGAGCGCAGATACGCAGTATTTT.